Here is one T cell receptor beta chain with its context. What it binds is unknown. Repertoires were generated with immunoSEQ multiplex PCR, while TCRdb's copy carries only in-frame clones and drops some. This repertoire shows about 74,000 clones, 89% found once; its top ten account for more than 5.5%. The time point: blood 4 weeks post-SBRT, at nephrectomy. Treatment noted: 15 Gy SBRT to primary tumor, nephrectomy 4 weeks later. The CDR3 is 14 amino acids. Germline-derived CDR1 and CDR2 are SGDLS and YYNGEE. The V and J ends lost 3 bases and 4 bases, in that order; junction bases with no gene match: 3. This sample stems from a study of radiation and T cells in renal cell carcinoma. General study points: From baseline, blood top tumor clonotypes peaked at 2 weeks post-radiation.

The sample here was blood, taken from a patient whose treatment included radiotherapy and nephrectomy. This clonotype was sampled from a woman in her seventies with renal cell carcinoma. This chain joins TRBV9 and TRBJ2-7; 11 bases agree with TRBD2. CDR3 DNA sequence: TGTGCCAGCAGCGCGACTAGCGGGGCTTACGAGCAGTACTTC. Its protein is CASSATSGAYEQYF.